This is a list of T cell receptor beta chains from one sample in a study of shared clonotypes between healthy human individuals. Method: immunoSEQ multiplex PCR; TCRdb's copy keeps in-frame clones and lacks some. Here the sample spans under 600,000 clones, roughly 98% being singletons. Input material: naive CD8+ T cells sorted from blood. These receptor sequences come from a man between 25 and 39 years old in good health. Both conserved end residues are part of each CDR3. D genes are given only for firm matches. Not every row has a clone size; where given, it reads once, few, many or a size class.

clone_size j_call d_call v_call cdr3_aa cdr3_nt
once TRBJ2-2 TRBD2 TRBV7-6 CASSLVPAGETGELFF TGTGCCAGCAGCTTAGTCCCAGCGGGAGAAACCGGGGAGCTGTTTTTT
NA TRBJ2-7 NA TRBV5-5 CASSLQGSPSYEQYF TGTGCCAGCAGCTTGCAAGGCAGCCCCTCCTACGAGCAGTACTTC
NA TRBJ2-3 NA TRBV7-9 CASSPSVLAGLTDTQYF TGTGCCAGCAGCCCAAGCGTTTTAGCAGGGCTCACAGATACGCAGTATTTT
NA TRBJ1-2 NA TRBV10-3 CAISEGTFYGYTF TGTGCCATCAGTGAGGGCACCTTCTATGGCTACACCTTC
NA TRBJ2-2 NA TRBV5-1 CASSSPGELFF TGCGCCAGCAGCTCACCCGGGGAGCTGTTTTTT
few TRBJ1-2 NA TRBV7-8 CASSSGVGYGYTF TGTGCCAGCAGCTCAGGGGTAGGGTATGGCTACACCTTC
NA TRBJ2-2 TRBD2 TRBV18 CASSPTSGRPAGELFF TGTGCCAGCTCACCGACTAGCGGGAGACCCGCCGGGGAGCTGTTTTTT
NA TRBJ2-1 TRBD1 TRBV6-4 CASSFGTGGRNEQFF TGTGCCAGCTCTTTCGGGACAGGGGGCAGGAATGAGCAGTTCTTC
NA TRBJ1-3 TRBD1 TRBV29-1 CSAKQGAGNTIYF TGCAGCGCCAAACAGGGGGCTGGAAACACCATATATTTT
NA TRBJ2-1 NA TRBV9 CASSVEGLIYNEQFF TGTGCCAGCAGCGTAGAGGGGTTGATCTACAATGAGCAGTTCTTC
once TRBJ1-1 NA TRBV5-1 CASSFGFGNTEAFF TGCGCCAGCAGCTTCGGCTTCGGGAACACTGAAGCTTTCTTT
NA TRBJ2-7 NA TRBV28 CASSLWGTGEQYF TGTGCCAGCAGCCTGTGGGGGACTGGGGAGCAGTACTTC
NA TRBJ1-1 NA TRBV4-2 CASSQGTVTEAFF TGTGCCAGCAGCCAAGGTACAGTCACTGAAGCTTTCTTT
NA TRBJ2-1 TRBD2 TRBV5-4 CASSRRLAGRSSYNEQFF TGTGCCAGCAGCCGGCGGCTAGCGGGAAGGAGCTCCTACAATGAGCAGTTCTTC
NA TRBJ1-1 NA TRBV6-1 CASSERPEANTEAFF TGTGCCAGCAGCGAAAGGCCAGAAGCGAACACTGAAGCTTTCTTT
NA TRBJ2-7 TRBD1 TRBV18 CASSGTGGSYEQYF TGTGCCAGCTCAGGGACAGGGGGCTCCTACGAGCAGTACTTC
NA TRBJ2-7 TRBD1 TRBV13 CASSYNRGAYEQYF TGTGCCAGCAGCTATAACAGGGGAGCCTACGAGCAGTACTTC
NA TRBJ2-7 NA TRBV5-1 CASSASDGTPLEQYF TGCGCCAGCAGCGCATCAGACGGTACCCCCCTCGAGCAGTACTTC
NA TRBJ2-7 NA TRBV29-1 CSAGSGSVYEQYF TGCAGCGCCGGGAGCGGTTCAGTCTACGAGCAGTACTTC
NA TRBJ2-7 TRBD1 TRBV7-3 CASSPGTGLFEQYF TGTGCCAGCAGCCCAGGGACAGGGTTGTTCGAGCAGTACTTC
NA TRBJ2-7 TRBD2 TRBV4-1 CASSQGPSGNEQYF TGCGCCAGCAGCCAAGGGCCTAGCGGGAACGAGCAGTACTTC
NA TRBJ1-1 NA TRBV4-3 CASSMANTEAFF TGCGCCAGCAGCATGGCGAACACTGAAGCTTTCTTT
NA TRBJ2-3 NA TRBV19 CASPQERSPDTQYF TGTGCCAGCCCCCAGGAGCGGTCACCAGATACGCAGTATTTT
NA TRBJ2-7 TRBD1 TRBV7-2 CASSLGQGVREQYF TGTGCCAGCAGCTTAGGACAGGGGGTACGGGAGCAGTACTTC
NA TRBJ2-4 NA TRBV10-2 CASSEWHAKNIQYF TGCGCCAGCAGTGAGTGGCACGCCAAAAACATTCAGTACTTC
NA TRBJ2-1 TRBD2 TRBV11-3 CASSSSGNPQEQFF TGTGCCAGCAGCTCTAGCGGGAATCCGCAGGAGCAGTTCTTC
NA TRBJ2-2 NA TRBV27 CASSLGGTGELFF TGTGCCAGCAGTTTAGGAGGTACCGGGGAGCTGTTTTTT
NA TRBJ2-7 TRBD2 TRBV9 CASSPRTSLYEQYF TGTGCCAGCAGCCCGAGGACTAGCCTCTACGAGCAGTACTTC
NA TRBJ2-3 NA TRBV5-6 CASSFLVDTQYF TGTGCCAGCAGCTTTTTGGTAGATACGCAGTATTTT
NA TRBJ2-1 NA TRBV7-9 CASSLPSGNEQFF TGTGCCAGCAGCTTACCCTCCGGCAATGAGCAGTTCTTC
NA TRBJ2-7 NA TRBV11-3 CASTPGFHYEQYF TGTGCCAGCACGCCGGGTTTTCACTACGAGCAGTACTTC
NA TRBJ2-1 NA TRBV27 CASSSNLYNEQFF TGTGCCAGCAGTTCGAACCTCTACAATGAGCAGTTCTTC
NA TRBJ1-5 NA TRBV7-8 CASSLTDSNQPQHF TGTGCCAGCAGCTTGACAGATAGCAATCAGCCCCAGCATTTT
NA TRBJ1-2 TRBD1 TRBV6-4 CASSETGGDPNGYTF TGTGCCAGCAGTGAGACAGGGGGCGACCCTAATGGCTACACCTTC
once TRBJ2-7 TRBD2 TRBV4-3 CASSQDEVRESPYEQYF TGCGCCAGCAGCCAAGACGAGGTGCGGGAGTCTCCCTACGAGCAGTACTTC
NA TRBJ2-4 NA TRBV27 CASTPIGGRVSDIQYF TGTGCCAGCACCCCAATCGGCGGCAGGGTTTCGGACATTCAGTACTTC
NA TRBJ1-1 TRBD1 TRBV7-6 CASSQTGGDEAFF TGTGCCAGCAGCCAAACAGGGGGCGATGAAGCTTTCTTT
NA TRBJ2-5 NA TRBV11-2 CASSWTEGKETQYF TGTGCCAGCAGCTGGACAGAGGGCAAAGAGACCCAGTACTTC
NA TRBJ1-4 NA TRBV30 CAWSVSGNEKLFF TGTGCCTGGAGTGTATCGGGGAATGAAAAACTGTTTTTT
NA TRBJ2-7 TRBD2 TRBV27 CASSLGTSGRGEQYF TGTGCCAGCAGTTTAGGGACTAGCGGGAGGGGAGAGCAGTACTTC
NA TRBJ1-2 NA TRBV5-4 CASSLVPASYGYTF TGTGCCAGCAGCTTGGTTCCTGCGAGCTATGGCTACACCTTC
NA TRBJ2-5 TRBD1 TRBV10-3 CAISELDRGETQYF TGTGCCATCAGTGAGTTGGACAGGGGCGAGACCCAGTACTTC
NA TRBJ2-1 TRBD1 TRBV25-1 CASRRQGAVDEQFF TGTGCCAGCAGGCGACAGGGGGCTGTGGATGAGCAGTTCTTC
NA TRBJ2-1 TRBD2 TRBV11-2 CASSPLAGEIYNEQFF TGTGCCAGCAGCCCACTAGCGGGGGAAATATACAATGAGCAGTTCTTC
NA TRBJ2-7 TRBD2 TRBV11-3 CASSLDGQGLTHPYEQYF TGTGCCAGCAGCTTAGACGGGCAGGGACTAACACACCCCTACGAGCAGTACTTC
NA TRBJ2-7 NA TRBV7-2 CASSSPDSYEQYF TGTGCCAGCAGCTCCCCGGACAGCTACGAGCAGTACTTC
NA TRBJ2-7 NA TRBV7-9 CASSLGPGGAKYF TGTGCCAGCAGCTTAGGGCCCGGAGGGGCAAAGTACTTC
NA TRBJ2-3 TRBD2 TRBV6-1 CASSKKAGDADTQYF TGTGCCAGCAGTAAAAAAGCGGGAGACGCAGATACGCAGTATTTT
NA TRBJ2-1 NA TRBV11-2 CASSLTGAYNEQFF TGTGCCAGCAGCTTAACGGGAGCTTACAATGAGCAGTTCTTC
once TRBJ2-7 NA TRBV28 CASSLEVRVSLFDEQYF TGTGCCAGCAGTTTAGAGGTCAGGGTCTCCCTTTTCGACGAGCAGTACTTC
NA TRBJ2-1 TRBD1 TRBV10-3 CAISDPGQGMEQFF TGTGCCATCAGCGATCCGGGACAGGGGATGGAGCAGTTCTTC
NA TRBJ2-5 NA TRBV6-5 CASSYWQGGETQYF TGTGCCAGCAGTTACTGGCAGGGGGGGGAGACCCAGTACTTC
NA TRBJ2-7 NA TRBV10-1 CASSASLGLSPYEQYF TGCGCCAGCAGCGCGTCGCTGGGGCTCTCCCCCTACGAGCAGTACTTC
NA TRBJ2-7 NA TRBV27 CASSLQGQSYEQYF TGTGCCAGCAGTTTGCAGGGGCAGTCCTACGAGCAGTACTTC
NA TRBJ2-5 NA TRBV5-4 CASSPRGGGYNQETQYF TGTGCCAGCAGCCCCCGGGGCGGCGGATATAACCAAGAGACCCAGTACTTC
NA TRBJ2-3 NA TRBV27 CASRRGPTDTQYF TGTGCCAGCAGAAGAGGGCCTACAGATACGCAGTATTTT